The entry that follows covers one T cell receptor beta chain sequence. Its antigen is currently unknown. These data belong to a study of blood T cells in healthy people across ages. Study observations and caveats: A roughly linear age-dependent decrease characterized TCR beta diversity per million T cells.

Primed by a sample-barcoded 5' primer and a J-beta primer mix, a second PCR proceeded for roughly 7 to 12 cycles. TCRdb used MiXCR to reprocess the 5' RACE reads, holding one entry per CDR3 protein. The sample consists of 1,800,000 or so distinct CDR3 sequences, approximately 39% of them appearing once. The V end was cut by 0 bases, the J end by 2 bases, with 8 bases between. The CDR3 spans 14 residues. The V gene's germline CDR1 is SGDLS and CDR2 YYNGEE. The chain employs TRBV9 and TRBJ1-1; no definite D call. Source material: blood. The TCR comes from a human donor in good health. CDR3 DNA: TGTGCCAGCAGCGTAGCGGCAGCAAACACTGAAGCTTTCTTT. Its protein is CASSVAAANTEAFF.